This is a list of T cell receptor beta chains from one sample in a study of blood T cell repertoires in COVID-19. Sequencing used immunoSEQ multiplex PCR; TCRdb keeps in-frame clones, though not all of them. The repertoire includes approximately 150,000 clones, about 86% of them detected once, and roughly 2.3% sits in the top ten. Sequenced material: PBMCs or T cells enriched from blood (not recorded which). The receptor set was obtained from a man aged 35-49 years with acute COVID-19. CDR3s include the opening cysteine and the closing phenylalanine or tryptophan. A D gene is named only where the DNA matches it firmly. Size is omitted from some rows. Given values are once, few, many or a class for expanded clones.

d_call j_call v_call clone_size cdr3_nt cdr3_aa
NA TRBJ1-1 TRBV18 NA TGTGCCAGCTCACCAGACGCCGAGGCGAACACTGAAGCTTTCTTT CASSPDAEANTEAFF
TRBD2 TRBJ2-3 TRBV5-4 NA TGTGCCAGCAGCCGCCCCCGACTAGCGGGGGAAAAGAGGGCAGATACGCAGTATTTT CASSRPRLAGEKRADTQYF
NA TRBJ1-2 TRBV5-5 NA TGTGCCAGCAGCTTGGAGAAGTTAACAGTAGGCTACACCTTC CASSLEKLTVGYTF
TRBD1 TRBJ1-5 TRBV29-1 NA TGCAGCGTTGTAGGACAGGGTGATCAGCCCCAGCATTTT CSVVGQGDQPQHF
NA TRBJ2-7 TRBV6-5 NA TGTGCCAGCAGCCGGGGAGGGGGGAACTCCTACGAGCAGTACTTC CASSRGGGNSYEQYF
NA TRBJ1-5 TRBV6-5 NA TGTGCCAGCACCCAGGAGGCACAGCCCCAGCATTTT CASTQEAQPQHF
TRBD1 TRBJ1-5 TRBV5-5 NA TGTGCCAGCAATCCTGGACAGGGCAATCAGCCCCAGCATTTT CASNPGQGNQPQHF
TRBD1 TRBJ2-7 TRBV2 NA TGTGCCAGCAGTGCCACGACAGGGACCGAGCAGTACTTC CASSATTGTEQYF
NA TRBJ2-6 TRBV7-2 NA TGTGCCAGCAGCTTAGCGGGGGGTTCTGGGGCCAACGTCCTGACTTTC CASSLAGGSGANVLTF
NA TRBJ1-2 TRBV6-5 NA TGTGCCAGCACCCAAGGGGGGGCCGGCTATGGCTACACCTTC CASTQGGAGYGYTF
NA TRBJ1-1 TRBV7-9 NA TGTGCCAGCAGCTTAGACAGCATGAACACTGAAGCTTTCTTT CASSLDSMNTEAFF
NA TRBJ1-2 TRBV4-1 NA TGCGCCAGCAGCCAAGATCTTAATGGCTACACCTTC CASSQDLNGYTF
NA TRBJ1-4 TRBV27 NA TGTGCCAGCAGTTCGCCGGCAACTAATGAAAAACTGTTTTTT CASSSPATNEKLFF
TRBD1 TRBJ1-3 TRBV18 NA TGTGCCAGCTCACCCTCGACAGGGGGAGGTGGAAACACCATATATTTT CASSPSTGGGGNTIYF
TRBD2 TRBJ2-3 TRBV6-4 few TGTGCCAGCAGTGAAGCGGGGGGAAGCACAGATACGCAGTATTTT CASSEAGGSTDTQYF
NA TRBJ1-2 TRBV29-1 NA TGCAGCGTTGGCCACCCTACTAACTATGGCTACACCTTC CSVGHPTNYGYTF
NA TRBJ2-2 TRBV27 once TGTGCCAGCATGACGGGGAATGCCGGGGAGCTGTTTTTT CASMTGNAGELFF
TRBD1 TRBJ2-3 TRBV19 NA TGTGCCAGTAGCTCAGGGGGTTACACAGATACGCAGTATTTT CASSSGGYTDTQYF
TRBD2 TRBJ2-5 TRBV18 NA TGTGCCAGCTCCCCGGAGGCTAGCGGGCCTCAAGAGACCCAGTACTTC CASSPEASGPQETQYF
NA TRBJ1-2 TRBV12-3/TRBV12-4 NA TGTGCCAGCTCCGGTTTTGGTGATCACGGCTACACCTTC CASSGFGDHGYTF
NA TRBJ1-1 TRBV10-3 NA TGTGCCATCAGTGGGACGGAGGGCACTGAAGCTTTCTTT CAISGTEGTEAFF
NA TRBJ1-4 TRBV5-1 NA TGCGCCAGCAGCTTGTCCCAGGGAGGTGAAAAACTGTTTTTT CASSLSQGGEKLFF
NA TRBJ1-1 TRBV6-1 NA TGTGCCAGCAGTGAAGAACGGGGGGACACTGAAGCTTTCTTT CASSEERGDTEAFF
TRBD2 TRBJ2-2 TRBV19 NA TGTGCCAGTAGTAAAACCGAGCGGGGGCCGAACACCGGGGAGCTGTTTTTT CASSKTERGPNTGELFF
NA TRBJ2-1 TRBV5-1 NA TGCGCCAGCAGCTTCAGGGCTCCCCCTTTGGATGAGCAGTTCTTC CASSFRAPPLDEQFF
TRBD1 TRBJ2-1 TRBV3-1/TRBV3-2 NA TGTGCCAGCAGCCAAGTCCGGACAGGGAATAGCGGGCAGTTCTTC CASSQVRTGNSGQFF
NA TRBJ1-5 TRBV28 NA TGTGCCAGCTATTTTAAGGGGCAAGGGGCGATTCAGCCCCAGCATTTT CASYFKGQGAIQPQHF
NA TRBJ2-5 TRBV13 few TGTGCCAGCAGCGGGGGGGAGACCCAGTACTTC CASSGGETQYF
TRBD2 TRBJ2-7 TRBV6-5 NA TGTGCCAGCAGTTACTCGGCGGGAGGACCCTACGAGCAGTACTTC CASSYSAGGPYEQYF
TRBD1 TRBJ2-7 TRBV19 NA TGTGCCAGTAGTACAGACCCACGGACAGGGGATAAGGGGGAGCAGTACTTC CASSTDPRTGDKGEQYF
NA TRBJ2-3 TRBV7-9 NA TGTGCTGCTGCGGGGTTAGGCACAGATACGCAGTATTTT CAAAGLGTDTQYF
TRBD1 TRBJ1-1 TRBV7-9 NA TGTGCCAGCGCTTTGACCACAGGGGGAACTGAAGCTTTCTTT CASALTTGGTEAFF
NA TRBJ1-2 TRBV3-1/TRBV3-2 NA TGTGCCAGCAGCCAAGATCTTCGGGGTGGCTACACCTTC CASSQDLRGGYTF
NA TRBJ1-2 TRBV27 NA TGTGCCAGCAGTTCTAACAGGGCCGGCTACACCTTC CASSSNRAGYTF
NA TRBJ2-5 TRBV18 NA TGTGCCAGCTCACCATCTAGGCCCCCTTCCCCCCAGTACTTC CASSPSRPPSPQYF
TRBD1 TRBJ1-1 TRBV11-1 NA TGTGCCAGCAGCCCTAACAGGGGTTGGAACACTGAAGCTTTCTTT CASSPNRGWNTEAFF
NA TRBJ2-5 TRBV7-2 NA TGTGCCAGCAGCTTAGCGCACTGGGAGACCCAGTACTTC CASSLAHWETQYF
TRBD1 TRBJ2-5 TRBV6-5 NA TGTGCCAGCAGTTTGGGCAGGGGGCGCGGAGAGACCCAGTACTTC CASSLGRGRGETQYF
NA TRBJ2-2 TRBV24-1 NA TGTGCCACCAGTGATTATCCGGACACCGGGGAGCTGTTTTTT CATSDYPDTGELFF
TRBD2 TRBJ2-5 TRBV3-1/TRBV3-2 NA TGTGCCAGCAGCCAGGATTCTAGCGGGAGCAAGACCCAGTACTTC CASSQDSSGSKTQYF
NA TRBJ2-5 TRBV30 once TGTGCCTGGAGCCGGGACTCCCAAGAGACCCAGTACTTC CAWSRDSQETQYF
NA TRBJ1-2 TRBV6-5 NA TGTGCCAGCAGTTACTCGGGGCGATACACCTTC CASSYSGRYTF
NA TRBJ1-5 TRBV30 few TGTGCCTGGAGTGTGGCAGGGAGCAATCAGCCCCAGCATTTT CAWSVAGSNQPQHF
TRBD1 TRBJ1-3 TRBV5-1 NA TGCGCCAGCAGCCGACGGACAGGGGGCTTTGGAAACACCATATATTTT CASSRRTGGFGNTIYF
TRBD1 TRBJ1-1 TRBV10-3 NA TGTGCCATCAGTTCCCGACAGGGGGGGGACACTGAAGCTTTCTTT CAISSRQGGDTEAFF
TRBD2 TRBJ2-7 TRBV3-1/TRBV3-2 once TGTGCCAGCAGCCACGGACTAGCGGGGTCCTACGAGCAGTACTTC CASSHGLAGSYEQYF
TRBD2 TRBJ2-1 TRBV6-2/TRBV6-3 NA TGTGCCAGCAGTTACGGCGGGAGCTCCTACAATGAGCAGTTCTTC CASSYGGSSYNEQFF
TRBD1 TRBJ1-5 TRBV7-6 NA TGTGCCAGCAGCTTGCAGGGGGATCAGCCCCAGCATTTT CASSLQGDQPQHF
TRBD2 TRBJ2-3 TRBV7-2 NA TGTGCCAGCAGCCTCGGGACTAGCGGGAGGGTGACAGATACGCAGTATTTT CASSLGTSGRVTDTQYF
TRBD1 TRBJ2-5 TRBV20-1 NA TGCAGTGCTAGCCAGGGGGTGACCCAGTACTTC CSASQGVTQYF
NA TRBJ2-5 TRBV5-1 NA TGCGCCAGCAGCTTGGGGGGACTTCAAGAGACCCAGTACTTC CASSLGGLQETQYF
NA TRBJ1-5 TRBV27 NA TGTGCCAGCAGGCTAGGAGGGAATGGCCAGCCCCAGCATTTT CASRLGGNGQPQHF
TRBD1 TRBJ1-5 TRBV5-6 NA TGTGCCAGCAGCATTTACGGGACAGGGATTAAGGGGAGCAATCAGCCCCAGCATTTT CASSIYGTGIKGSNQPQHF
TRBD2 TRBJ2-1 TRBV3-1/TRBV3-2 NA TGTGCCAGCAGCCAAGGGACTAGCGGTCACAATGAGCAGTTCTTC CASSQGTSGHNEQFF
TRBD1 TRBJ1-6 TRBV19 NA TGTGCCAGTAGCTTTTCGACAGGGTCTTCACCCCTCCACTTT CASSFSTGSSPLHF
TRBD1 TRBJ1-6 TRBV20-1 NA TGCAGTGCTAGTGACCCGGGACAGGGAAGCTCCTATAATTCACCCCTCCACTTT CSASDPGQGSSYNSPLHF
NA TRBJ2-7 TRBV19 NA TGTGCCAGTAGTATAGAGGTAGGAGGGTCCTACGAGCAGTACTTC CASSIEVGGSYEQYF